What follows are 28 T cell receptor beta chains derived from one specimen sequenced in a study of blood T cell repertoires in COVID-19. The protocol was immunoSEQ multiplex PCR, while the TCRdb copy is restricted to in-frame clones and leaves out a portion. The sample consists of roughly 16,000 clones, nearly 90% of them appearing once. The sample taken for sequencing was peripheral blood. The receptors were gathered from a human donor in a cohort sampled during active COVID-19.

The rearrangement joins TRBV6-5 to TRBJ1-1; D possibly corresponds to TRBD1 (6 bases). The CDR3 has 15 amino acids. Trimming took off 2 bases at V and 2 bases at J, with 12 bases between the two ends. CDR1 and CDR2 (germline): MNHEY, SVGAGI. CDR3: CASSYGGAVNTEAFF. CDR3 nucleotides: TGTGCCAGCAGTTACGGGGGGGCAGTCAACACTGAAGCTTTCTTT.

The DNA for the CDR3 is TGTGCCAGCAGCGCCCTCGGAGCGGGGGGGCGGCATGAGCAGTTCTTC. It translates to CASSALGAGGRHEQFF. This rearrangement joins TRBV7-2 to TRBJ2-1, with 10 bases fitting TRBD2. V dropped 5 bases and J dropped 8; count of bases not matched to a gene: 12. This CDR3 spans 16 amino acids. Germline assignment: CDR1 SGHTA and CDR2 FQGNSA.

The chain couples TRBV27 to TRBJ1-4, with D possibly matching TRBD1 (5 bases). The ends were cut back, 2 bases at V and 4 bases at J, with 17 bases in the middle. Germline CDR1 MNHEY, CDR2 SMNVEV (reference sequence). The CDR3 length is 17 residues. DNA of the CDR3: TGTGCCAGCAGTTTAACTGGGAAGGGGTACATTAATGAAAAACTGTTTTTT. This codes for CASSLTGKGYINEKLFF.

The chain uses TRBV1 and TRBJ2-5; whether TRBD2, the table's D call, matches the DNA was not checked. TRBV1 is assigned pseudogene status. The CDR3 totals 15 residues. CDR3: CTSSRSGVVEETQYF. The CDR3 DNA follows: TGCACCAGCAGCCGAAGTGGAGTAGTTGAAGAGACCCAGTACTTC.

This rearrangement joins TRBV7-6 to TRBJ2-5; TRBD1 might be the D (5 bases). Between the trimmed V and J ends, which lost 1 base and 2 bases, there was a span of 14 bases. CDR3 size: 16 residues. Germline-derived CDR1 and CDR2 are SGHVS and FNYEAQ. As DNA, the CDR3 is TGTGCCAGCAGCTTAGAGATTCAGGGAAAACAAGAGACCCAGTACTTC. Translated, it gives CASSLEIQGKQETQYF. Looking up the rest from reference TRBV7-6 and TRBJ2-5 gives the full variable domain: GAGVSQSPRYKVTKRGQDVALRCDPISGHVSLYWYRQALGQGPEFLTYFNYEAQQDKSGLPNDRFSAERPEGSISTLTIQRTEQRDSAMYRCASSLEIQGKQETQYFGPGTRLLVL.

This sequence joins TRBV7-8 and TRBJ2-5, with TRBD2 matching 9 bases. CDR3 size: 17 residues. Trimming cost V 4 bases and J 4 bases; bases outside gene matches: 13. CDR1 SGHVS and CDR2 FQNEAQ come from the germline V gene. This CDR3 reads CASSSEKRGAVRETQYF. The CDR3 DNA reads as TGTGCCAGCAGCTCCGAGAAGCGGGGGGCCGTAAGAGAGACCCAGTACTTC.

This sequence joins TRBV3-1 (or the pseudogene TRBV3-2) and TRBJ2-5, with unresolved D. The end of the DNA fits TRBJ2-7 better, so the J call may be wrong. The CDR3 is 14 residues long. From germline, CDR1 is LGHDT and CDR2 YNNKEL (reference sequence). The CDR3 nucleotides read TGTGCCAGCAGCCAAGTGTCACAGTCCTACGAGCAGTACTTC. Translating it yields CASSQVSQSYEQYF.

The chain uses TRBV7-2 and TRBJ1-1; D gene unclear. V dropped 2 bases and J dropped 3 bases, with 10 bases sitting between them. Germline loops: CDR1 SGHTA, CDR2 FQGNSA. The CDR3 has 14 amino acids. Written as DNA, the CDR3 is TGTGCCAGCAGCTTACTACGCACCCACACTGAAGCTTTCTTT. Protein product: CASSLLRTHTEAFF.

The chain joins TRBV4-3 to TRBJ2-1, with 14 bases that match TRBD2. Germline V gene lookup returns CDR1 LGHNA and CDR2 YSLEER. The CDR3 is 17 residues long. Trimming took 3 bases from V and 3 from J; bases not matched to a gene: 4. CDR3 protein: CASSQTSGGAVYNEQFF. CDR3 bases: TGCGCCAGCAGCCAGACTAGCGGGGGGGCCGTCTACAATGAGCAGTTCTTC.

The chain carries TRBV6-2 or TRBV6-3 and TRBJ1-3, with TRBD1 matching over 7 bases. The junction had 10 bases not matched to a gene; V was cut back by 6 bases and J by 2 bases. CDR3 length equals 16 residues. Germline V gives CDR1 MNHEY, CDR2 SVGEGT. The CDR3 DNA sequence: TGTGCCAGCAGCCCTACAGGGGCTGTAACTGGAAACACCATATATTTT. Amino acids: CASSPTGAVTGNTIYF.

The V and J genes are TRBV5-6 and TRBJ2-5; the match to TRBD2 covers 8 bases. The CDR3 totals 14 residues. CDR1 is SGHDT and CDR2 is YYEEEE in the germline V gene. V shed 6 bases and J 5 bases; nucleotides not matched to a gene: 9. The CDR3 DNA is TGTGCCAGCACCAGAGCGGGGGTGGGGGAGACCCAGTACTTC. It encodes CASTRAGVGETQYF. Variable domain in full (rest from reference TRBV5-6 and TRBJ2-5): DAGVTQSPTHLIKTRGQQVTLRCSPKSGHDTVSWYQQALGQGPQFIFQYYEEEERQRGNFPDRFSGHQFPNYSSELNVNALLLGDSALYLCASTRAGVGETQYFGPGTRLLVL.

This chain uses TRBV6-1 with TRBJ2-7; D is uncertain. The CDR3 has 12 residues. CDR1 MNHNS and CDR2 SASEGT come from the germline V gene. Between the trimmed V and J ends, which lost 2 bases and 6 bases, there was a span of 8 bases. CDR3: CASSELQIEQYF. Written as DNA, the CDR3 is TGTGCCAGCAGTGAACTACAGATCGAGCAGTACTTC.

V is TRBV7-9 and J is TRBJ2-1, with D possibly TRBD2 on 5 matching bases. Between the trimmed V and J ends, which lost 5 bases and 0 bases, there was a span of 14 bases. The CDR3 is made up of 16 amino acids. Germline V lookup: CDR1 SEHNR, CDR2 FQNEAQ (reference sequence). CDR3 region: CASSRTGLSSYNEQFF. The CDR3, as DNA: TGTGCCAGCAGCCGTACGGGGTTAAGCTCCTACAATGAGCAGTTCTTC.

V is TRBV5-6 and J is TRBJ1-6, with a possible D match to TRBD1 (6 bases). CDR1 SGHDT and CDR2 YYEEEE come from the germline V gene. The ends were cut back, 3 bases at V and 6 bases at J, with 16 bases in the middle. CDR3 length: 16 residues. This chain's CDR3 is CASSSPRDTFNSPLHF. The CDR3 DNA reads TGTGCCAGCAGCTCTCCCCGGGACACCTTTAATTCACCCCTCCACTTT.

This chain connects TRBV7-9 to TRBJ2-1; TRBD2 matches at 15 bases. The CDR3 sequence is 17 residues long. Trimming at V came to 6 bases and at J to 5 bases, leaving 8 bases not matched to a gene. Germline CDR1 and CDR2: SEHNR and FQNEAQ (reference sequence). The CDR3 region is CASSSTWTSGGDNEQFF. CDR3 nucleotides: TGTGCCAGCAGTTCGACATGGACTAGCGGGGGGGACAATGAGCAGTTCTTC.

The table lists this clone with a count of one. The V call is TRBV7-8, the J call TRBJ2-5; D unresolved. Germline V CDR1 and CDR2: SGHVS, FQNEAQ. The V gene lost 8 bases and the J gene lost 3 bases, with 10 bases spanning the gap. The CDR3 has 12 amino acids. CDR3 in amino acids: CASGTRKETQYF. Written as DNA, the CDR3 is TGTGCCAGCGGAACGAGGAAAGAGACCCAGTACTTC.

Worth noting for this clone: Other DNA variants within this sample encode the same CDR3. The CDR3 loop reads CASSIDRGLGYTF. The CDR3, as DNA: TGTGCCAGTAGTATAGATCGCGGGTTGGGCTACACCTTC. V usage is TRBV19 and J usage is TRBJ1-2, with D uncertain. Germline CDR1 reads LNHDA; CDR2 reads SQIVND (reference sequence). This CDR3 is built from 13 residues. Trimming took off 0 bases at V and 8 bases at J, with 10 bases between the two ends.

The V gene is TRBV5-1, the J gene TRBJ1-2; maybe TRBD1 (5 bases). Germline lookup yields CDR1 SGHRS and CDR2 YFSETQ. The germline V and J ends were trimmed by 4 bases and 6 bases, with 19 bases remaining between them. CDR3 length: 15 residues. The CDR3 sequence: CASSRSGGDSHGYTF. DNA for the CDR3: TGCGCCAGCAGCCGCTCCGGGGGTGACTCACATGGCTACACCTTC.

The chain carries TRBV5-1 and TRBJ2-3; 15 bases align to TRBD2. In germline, CDR1 is SGHRS, CDR2 YFSETQ. J was trimmed by 1 base and V by 4 bases; bases with no gene match: 7. The CDR3 loop spans 18 amino acids. The CDR3 DNA sequence: TGCGCCAGCAGCCCGGGACTAGCGGGGGGATGGGGCACAGATACGCAGTATTTT. Translating it yields CASSPGLAGGWGTDTQYF.

The chain couples TRBV5-1 to TRBJ2-5, with D possibly matching TRBD2 (5 bases). The CDR3 has 13 amino acids. V lost 2 bases to trimming and J lost 5 bases, with 10 bases between them. CDR1 is SGHRS, CDR2 YFSETQ, per germline. CDR3 protein: CASSFEGRETQYF. CDR3 bases: TGCGCCAGCAGCTTCGAGGGCAGGGAGACCCAGTACTTC.

The J gene is TRBJ1-1, the V gene TRBV19, with unresolved D. The CDR3 length is 13 residues. Germline V lookup: CDR1 LNHDA, CDR2 SQIVND (reference sequence). V dropped 2 bases and J dropped 11 bases, with 15 bases sitting between them. CDR3 DNA: TGTGCCAGTAGTATAAGTGACTCCAGCGTGGCTTTCTTT. Its protein is CASSISDSSVAFF. Together with reference TRBV19 and TRBJ1-1, the CDR3 gives the full variable domain: DGGITQSPKYLFRKEGQNVTLSCEQNLNHDAMYWYRQDPGQGLRLIYYSQIVNDFQKGDIAEGYSVSREKKESFPLTVTSAQKNPTAFYLCASSISDSSVAFFGQGTRLTVV.

The rearrangement links TRBV9 to TRBJ1-2; D possibly corresponds to TRBD1 (5 bases). Germline values: CDR1 SGDLS, CDR2 YYNGEE. The V end was cut by 6 bases, the J end by 4 bases, with 13 bases between. There are 13 residues in the CDR3. For the CDR3, the DNA is TGTGCCAGCACGCGGGGGGAGGGCTATGGCTACACCTTC. This gives the protein CASTRGEGYGYTF.

The V call is TRBV7-9, the J call TRBJ1-5, with D perhaps TRBD1 (6 bases). Germline assignment: CDR1 SEHNR and CDR2 FQNEAQ (reference sequence). This CDR3 is built from 16 residues. The V end lost 4 bases, the J end lost 3 bases, and 16 bases lay between the germline ends. The CDR3, as DNA: TGTGCCAGCAGCTCCAGTGAACAGGGTCCCAATCAGCCCCAGCATTTT. Its translation: CASSSSEQGPNQPQHF.

V and J are TRBV3-1 (or the pseudogene TRBV3-2) and TRBJ2-3; the D gene is possibly TRBD2 (5 bases). V was trimmed by 3 bases and J by 6 bases, leaving 7 bases between them. CDR1 LGHDT and CDR2 YNNKEL come from the germline V gene (reference sequence). This CDR3 contains 12 residues. The CDR3 region has the DNA TGTGCCAGCAGCCAGGACTTCGATACGCAGTATTTT. It translates to CASSQDFDTQYF.

This clone appeared a few times. The junction departs from the called germline gene at one end, perhaps through a read error. V gene TRBV2 combines with J gene TRBJ1-6, with 9 bases that match TRBD1. The CDR3 loop spans 16 amino acids. Germline-derived CDR1 and CDR2 are SNHLY and FYNNEI. CDR3 region: CASSEAGTGSGSPLHF. CDR3 bases: TGTGCCAGCAGCGAAGCCGGGACAGGGAGCGGTTCACCCCTCCACTTT.

The chain combines TRBV4-2 with TRBJ1-2; D may be TRBD1 (5 bases). Germline assignment: CDR1 LGHNA and CDR2 YNFKEQ. This CDR3 comprises 15 residues. V shed 1 base and J shed 5 bases, with 14 bases lying between them. This CDR3 reads CASSQASGLEYGYTF. The CDR3 nucleotides are TGTGCCAGCAGCCAAGCTTCAGGGTTAGAGTATGGCTACACCTTC.

The chain links TRBV19 to TRBJ1-6; D is unresolved. The CDR3 contains 13 residues. Looked up from germline, CDR1 is LNHDA and CDR2 is SQIVND (reference sequence). CDR3 residues: CATRPLDRSPLHF. The CDR3 DNA reads TGTGCTACTAGGCCCCTCGATCGGTCACCCCTCCACTTT.

The chain employs TRBV6-5 and TRBJ1-1; TRBD1 matches at 7 bases. Germline trimming cut 9 bases from V and 0 bases from J; bases unmatched to any gene: 4. Germline loops: CDR1 MNHEY, CDR2 SVGAGI. The CDR3 length is 13 residues. The CDR3 protein is CASLGQLNTEAFF. The CDR3 nucleotides read TGTGCCAGTTTGGGACAGTTGAACACTGAAGCTTTCTTT.